The next 10 T cell receptor beta chains were all read from a single sample in a study of cytomegalovirus exposure and HLA in healthy donors. It was with 60 Vbeta and 13 Jbeta primers that the PCR ran. Assay used: immunoSEQ multiplex PCR; TCRdb lists only in-frame clones, some missing. The sample records about 130,000 clones, roughly four fifths being singletons. The specimen was PBMCs. The receptors derive from a male donor in good health and CMV-seronegative.

The chain joins TRBV5-1 to TRBJ1-2; 12 nucleotides agree with TRBD1. The CDR3 runs to 15 residues. Unmatched junction bases numbered 9, after V lost 4 bases and J lost 8 bases. CDR1 SGHRS and CDR2 YFSETQ come from the germline V gene. CDR3 protein: CASSPGGQGAYGYTF. The CDR3 region has the DNA TGCGCCAGCAGCCCGGGGGGACAGGGGGCATACGGCTACACCTTC.

The CDR3: CASSPLDTQYF. The CDR3 nucleotides read TGTGCCAGCAGCCCCCTGGATACGCAGTATTTT. The chain joins TRBV7-2 to TRBJ2-3; D unclear. Trimming cost V 5 bases and J 6 bases, with 6 bases left between them. Germline-derived CDR1 and CDR2 are SGHTA and FQGNSA. The CDR3 sequence is 11 residues long.

This clone was counted a few times. The gene calls are TRBV27 and TRBJ2-5, with 10 bases lining up with TRBD2. This CDR3 comprises 16 residues. V lost 5 bases and J lost 4; bases outside the gene matches: 10. Germline V gives CDR1 MNHEY, CDR2 SMNVEV (reference sequence). The CDR3 DNA reads as TGTGCCAGCAGTACCGTTGGAGCGGGGGGGCCAGAGACCCAGTACTTC. Its translation: CASSTVGAGGPETQYF.

The chain is built from TRBV6-6 and TRBJ2-2, with D uncertain. The germline V and J ends were trimmed by 7 bases and 5 bases, with 5 bases remaining between them. This CDR3 has 11 residues. Germline V lookup: CDR1 MNHNY, CDR2 SVGAGI (reference sequence). The CDR3 DNA is TGTGCCAGCAAAGCGACCGGGGAGCTGTTTTTT. Translation gives CASKATGELFF.

The chain uses TRBV28 and TRBJ2-2, with D maybe TRBD2 (7 bases). This CDR3 comprises 16 residues. Trimming removed 7 bases at V and 4 bases at J, with 19 bases between. CDR1 and CDR2 (germline): MDHEN, SYDVKM. CDR3 sequence: CASTPLGGGSTGELFF. CDR3 DNA sequence: TGTGCCAGCACCCCGCTGGGGGGCGGGAGCACCGGGGAGCTGTTTTTT.

This clone was seen once. V and J are TRBV28 and TRBJ2-7; 7 bases are a match to TRBD1. Per the germline V gene, CDR1 is MDHEN and CDR2 is SYDVKM. The CDR3 runs to 15 residues. Trimming took 4 bases from V and 5 from J; bases not matched to a gene: 11. CDR3 DNA: TGTGCCAGCAGTTCAGGGACAGTATGGAACAACGAGCAGTACTTC. Translation: CASSSGTVWNNEQYF. Using reference TRBV28 and TRBJ2-7 for the parts outside the CDR3, the full variable domain is DVKVTQSSRYLVKRTGEKVFLECVQDMDHENMFWYRQDPGLGLRLIYFSYDVKMKEKGDIPEGYSVSREKKERFSLILESASTNQTSMYLCASSSGTVWNNEQYFGPGTRLTVT.

This clone was counted only a few times. J is TRBJ2-5 and V is TRBV5-1; 7 positions agree with TRBD1. Losses at the gene ends were 3 bases for V and 4 bases for J; bases not matched to a gene: 0. CDR1 SGHRS and CDR2 YFSETQ come from the germline V gene. The CDR3 consists of 12 residues. The CDR3 coding sequence is TGCGCCAGCAGCTCAGGGGGAGAGACCCAGTACTTC. It specifies CASSSGGETQYF.

V is TRBV9 and J is TRBJ2-2; TRBD2 matches at 11 bases. Germline trimming cut 4 bases from V and 1 base from J; bases unmatched to any gene: 9. Looked up from germline, CDR1 is SGDLS and CDR2 is YYNGEE. This CDR3 region has 18 residues. The DNA for the CDR3 is TGTGCCAGCAGCCTCTTTGCCGGGACTAGCGGGAACACCGGGGAGCTGTTTTTT. Translation: CASSLFAGTSGNTGELFF.

In DNA form, the CDR3 reads TGTGCCAGCAGCGACCGGGACAGGGGGCTTCTCACCTACTACAATGAGCAGTTCTTC. Its translation is CASSDRDRGLLTYYNEQFF. The rearrangement links TRBV6-4 to TRBJ2-1, with 12 bases identical to TRBD1. The CDR3 extends over 19 amino acids. The germline CDR1 and CDR2 sequences are MRHNA and SNTAGT. Trimming took 6 bases from V and 3 from J; bases not matched to a gene: 15.

This chain connects TRBV29-1 to TRBJ2-1, with D perhaps matching TRBD2 (6 bases). This CDR3 is built from 15 residues. With 4 bases removed from V and 4 bases from J, the gap between germline ends came to 17 bases. From germline, CDR1 is SQVTM and CDR2 ANQGSEA. The CDR3 loop is CSVAGAGGLYNEQFF. The CDR3 DNA follows: TGCAGCGTTGCCGGCGCCGGGGGTCTATACAATGAGCAGTTCTTC.